Below, one T cell receptor (beta chain) is given with its context. The antigen is not known. The CDR3 is made up of 16 amino acids. This sample was taken from a study of vaccination effects on CD4 cells after COVID-19. Expansion with viral peptide pools was applied to antigen-specific CD4+ T cells by the ViraFEST assay prior to sequencing. At the end of less than 12 days of culture, CD4+ T cells were isolated. This individual contracted SARS-CoV-2 between March and December 2020, as verified by PCR. The repertoire was sequenced with immunoSEQ multiplex PCR; TCRdb's copy has only in-frame clones and lacks some. This sample carries 30,000 to 35,000 clones, more than 60% of them seen once, and the ten largest clones take under 35%.

The material sequenced was CD4+ T cells from PBMCs cultured with a peptide pool, taken before COVID-19 vaccination. The rearrangement joins TRBV21-1 to TRBJ2-5. TRBV21-1 is classified as a pseudogene. The source of this sequence is a human donor who had a prior SARS-CoV-2 infection. The chain's CDR3 is CASSKPLHPYQETQYF. In DNA form, the CDR3 reads TGTGCCAGCAGCAAACCCCTCCACCCGTACCAAGAGACCCAGTACTTC.